This T cell receptor beta chain derives from a study of chemoradiotherapy in HPV16-positive cancers. Assay used: immunoSEQ multiplex PCR; TCRdb lists only in-frame clones, some missing. The profile shows about 30,000 clones, about 90% of them singletons. V dropped 3 bases and J dropped 0 bases, with 7 bases sitting between them. The germline CDR1 and CDR2 sequences are SGHRS and YFSETQ. The CDR3 is 14 amino acids. The chain links TRBV5-1 to TRBJ2-1; D is unclear. This sequence was found in a human donor with HPV-associated anogenital cancer. The source was blood, collected from a patient who underwent chemoradiotherapy. The CDR3 region is CASSSSPSYNEQFF. The CDR3 nucleotides read TGCGCCAGCAGCTCGTCCCCCTCCTACAATGAGCAGTTCTTC.